Listed below are T cell receptor beta chains from one sample, sequenced in a study of shared clonotypes between healthy human individuals. The data were produced by immunoSEQ multiplex PCR, yet TCRdb's version contains in-frame clones alone and is incomplete. The sample holds about 1.1 million clones; 75% to 80% are singletons and the top ten take about 0.52%. The sample consisted of memory CD4+ T cells from PBMCs. The receptors here all came from a man in his late teens or twenties in good health. Some clones in this sample may be carry-over from other donors' samples. The CDR3 runs from the conserved cysteine through the conserved F or W. The D gene is left open where the match is weak. A clone size is listed for some rows: how often the clone was seen (once, few, many), or a class if it is expanded.

D gene,V gene,J gene,clone size,CDR3 DNA,CDR3 protein
TRBD2,TRBV28,TRBJ2-1,NA,TGTGCCAGCAGCTCCGCAAGGGGAGGGAATGAGCAGTTCTTC,CASSSARGGNEQFF
TRBD2,TRBV10-3,TRBJ2-7,NA,TGTGCCATCAGGCCGACTAGCGGGAGATCCGAGCAGTACTTC,CAIRPTSGRSEQYF
TRBD1,TRBV18,TRBJ1-1,NA,TGTGCCAGCTCACTCTATCCGGGAGGGGGCGCCTCCCTACAGAACACTGAAGCTTTCTTT,CASSLYPGGGASLQNTEAFF
NA,TRBV18,TRBJ1-1,NA,TGTGCCAGCTCACCAGTAATGGTGACGAACACTGAAGCTTTCTTT,CASSPVMVTNTEAFF
TRBD1,TRBV5-1,TRBJ2-5,NA,TGCGCCAGCAGCCCTACACTGACAGGGGGCCAAGAGACCCAGTACTTC,CASSPTLTGGQETQYF
TRBD2,TRBV2,TRBJ2-1,NA,TGTGCCAGCAGTGCAGTCGGGACTAGCGGTGGAAATGAGCAGTTCTTC,CASSAVGTSGGNEQFF
NA,TRBV6-5,TRBJ2-3,NA,TGTGCCAGCAGTTCGCCCGGGCCAGATACGCAGTATTTT,CASSSPGPDTQYF
TRBD1,TRBV19,TRBJ1-1,NA,TGTGCCAGTAGTCCCAAAACCGGGACAGGGGGCCCGAACACTGAAGCTTTCTTT,CASSPKTGTGGPNTEAFF
NA,TRBV14,TRBJ2-3,NA,TGTGCCAGCAGCCAAGTGAATTCAGATACGCAGTATTTT,CASSQVNSDTQYF
TRBD2,TRBV27,TRBJ2-1,NA,TGTGCCAGCAGTTTATCGTATAATAGCGGGAGGGGAGGGAATGAGCAGTTCTTC,CASSLSYNSGRGGNEQFF
NA,TRBV5-1,TRBJ2-1,NA,TGCGCCAGCACCTCGAACAATGAGCAGTTCTTC,CASTSNNEQFF
NA,TRBV5-1,TRBJ1-5,NA,TGCGCCAGCAGCTTGGCAGGGAATAGCAATCAGCCCCAGCATTTT,CASSLAGNSNQPQHF
TRBD2,TRBV7-3,TRBJ2-1,NA,TGTGCCAGCAGCTCCCTGGGACTAGCGGGACTAAATGAGCAGTTCTTC,CASSSLGLAGLNEQFF
NA,TRBV30,TRBJ1-2,NA,TGTGCCTGGAGTGTACGAGGAGGGTATGGCTACACCTTC,CAWSVRGGYGYTF
TRBD2,TRBV30,TRBJ2-7,NA,TGTGCCTGGAGTTGGGGGGGAGAGCAGTACTTC,CAWSWGGEQYF
TRBD1,TRBV6-5,TRBJ1-2,NA,TGTGCCAGCAGACCTCCCGACAGGGTTGGGGGCTACACCTTC,CASRPPDRVGGYTF
NA,TRBV4-2,TRBJ2-4,NA,TGTGCCAGCAGCCACGACAGAGGTGACATTCAGTACTTC,CASSHDRGDIQYF
TRBD2,TRBV2,TRBJ2-7,NA,TGTGCCAGCACCCCCGGGACTAGCGGAACCTACGAGCAGTACTTC,CASTPGTSGTYEQYF
NA,TRBV6-1,TRBJ1-5,NA,TGTGCCAGCAGTGGACAGGTAGGAAATCAGCCCCAGCATTTT,CASSGQVGNQPQHF
NA,TRBV20-1,TRBJ2-3,NA,TGCAGTGCGCTAGGGACAGATACGCAGTATTTT,CSALGTDTQYF
NA,TRBV2,TRBJ1-4,NA,TGTGCCAGCAGTAGGACATATGCAACTAATGAAAAACTGTTTTTT,CASSRTYATNEKLFF
NA,TRBV2,TRBJ1-1,NA,TGTGCCACCACCCGGGACACGAACACTGAAGCTTTCTTT,CATTRDTNTEAFF
NA,TRBV7-3,TRBJ2-7,NA,TGTGCCAGCAGCTCGTTCGGCGAGCAGTACTTC,CASSSFGEQYF
TRBD1,TRBV2,TRBJ1-1,NA,TGTGCCAGCAGTGGCCTAACAGGGGCGAACACTGAAGCTTTCTTT,CASSGLTGANTEAFF
NA,TRBV11-2,TRBJ2-2,NA,TGTGCCAGCAGCTCCCTACGGGGTGCCGGGGAGCTGTTTTTT,CASSSLRGAGELFF
NA,TRBV11-3,TRBJ2-1,NA,TGTGCCAGCAGCTTCGGGGGAGCCTCCTACAATGAGCAGTTCTTC,CASSFGGASYNEQFF
NA,TRBV4-1,TRBJ2-1,NA,TGCGCCAGCAGCGCTGGGGGGACACCCGACCGAGGCAATGAGCAGTTCTTC,CASSAGGTPDRGNEQFF
NA,TRBV11-1,TRBJ2-3,NA,TGTGCCAGCAGCCCCCTTGACAGCTCCACAGATACGCAGTATTTT,CASSPLDSSTDTQYF
TRBD2,TRBV9,TRBJ2-1,NA,TGTGCCAGCAGCGAAGGGACTAGCGGGAGTACGGTCAATGAGCAGTTCTTC,CASSEGTSGSTVNEQFF
NA,TRBV6-6,TRBJ2-7,NA,TGTGCCAGCAGTTACTCGGCGGGCTACGAGCAGTACTTC,CASSYSAGYEQYF
NA,TRBV5-6,TRBJ2-5,NA,TGTGCCAGCAGCTTGTTTGGCAGGCCCTCGGGGGAGACCCAGTACTTC,CASSLFGRPSGETQYF
TRBD1,TRBV7-9,TRBJ2-1,NA,TGTGCCAGCAGCTTAGTAGGGACAGGGGCGGTGAATGAGCAGTTCTTC,CASSLVGTGAVNEQFF
NA,TRBV10-3,TRBJ2-7,NA,TGTGCCATCAGTGAAGCGGACGAGCAGTACTTC,CAISEADEQYF
TRBD2,TRBV7-2,TRBJ2-7,NA,TGTGCCAGCAGCTTGACTAGCGGGGACTACGAGCAGTACTTC,CASSLTSGDYEQYF
NA,TRBV6-6,TRBJ1-2,NA,TGTGCCAGCAGCAGCCGGACGGATGCCTTCGGCTACACCTTC,CASSSRTDAFGYTF
TRBD1,TRBV5-6,TRBJ2-7,NA,TGTGCCAGCAGCTTGGGGACACAGGGGGGAGACGAGCAGTACTTC,CASSLGTQGGDEQYF
NA,TRBV9,TRBJ2-1,few,TGTGCCAGCAGCGTAGGACAGGACAGATCCCCCCAGCAGTTCTTC,CASSVGQDRSPQQFF
NA,TRBV18,TRBJ1-2,NA,TGTGCCAGCTCACCGGCAACAGGCCCAGGCTACACCTTC,CASSPATGPGYTF
NA,TRBV5-1,TRBJ2-5,NA,TGCGCCAGCAGCCCGGCCGGCCCCGGGGGAGAGACCCAGTACTTC,CASSPAGPGGETQYF
TRBD1,TRBV19,TRBJ1-5,NA,TGTGCCAGTAGTTGGACAGGGTTACTCCATAGCAATCAGCCCCAGCATTTT,CASSWTGLLHSNQPQHF
NA,TRBV19,TRBJ1-1,NA,TGTGCCAGTAGCCGACCGGGACGGATGAACACTGAAGCTTTCTTT,CASSRPGRMNTEAFF
NA,TRBV10-3,TRBJ2-1,NA,TGTGCCTCGGCCAGCGGAGACTCCTACAATGAGCAGTTCTTC,CASASGDSYNEQFF
NA,TRBV6-1,TRBJ2-2,NA,TGTGCCAGCAGTGAAGGCTGGGGAGTCACCGGGGAGCTGTTTTTT,CASSEGWGVTGELFF
TRBD1,TRBV7-8,TRBJ2-7,few,TGTGCCAGCAGCACGCCGGGACAGGGAGCTTCCTACGAGCAGTACTTC,CASSTPGQGASYEQYF
NA,TRBV5-6,TRBJ1-1,NA,TGTGCCAGCAGCTTGGCAGGGAGCACTGAAGCTTTCTTT,CASSLAGSTEAFF
NA,TRBV7-2,TRBJ1-5,NA,TGTGCCAGCAGCTTAGCCTTGGCGGTCGGTGGACAGCCCCAGCATTTT,CASSLALAVGGQPQHF
TRBD2,TRBV7-2,TRBJ2-3,NA,TGTGCCAGCAGGCGGACCGGGACTACCAGCACAGATACGCAGTATTTT,CASRRTGTTSTDTQYF
NA,TRBV5-4,TRBJ2-5,NA,TGTGCCAGCAGCTTGGTGTACGGGAAAGAGACCCAGTACTTC,CASSLVYGKETQYF
TRBD2,TRBV4-2,TRBJ2-1,NA,TGTGCCAGCAGCCAAGAATCAGCGGGAGGTTACAATGAGCAGTTCTTC,CASSQESAGGYNEQFF
NA,TRBV19,TRBJ2-7,NA,TGTGCCAGTACCCCGCATGTGGGGTTTAACACCTACGAGCAGTACTTC,CASTPHVGFNTYEQYF
TRBD1,TRBV18,TRBJ2-7,NA,TGTGCCAGCTCACCCGGGACAGAGCCCTACGAGCAGTACTTC,CASSPGTEPYEQYF
NA,TRBV6-5,TRBJ1-4,NA,TGTGCCAGCAGTTACTCGACCAGGGCTAATGAAAAACTGTTTTTT,CASSYSTRANEKLFF
TRBD2,TRBV10-1,TRBJ2-7,few,TGCGCCAGCAGTGAGTCGAATCAGCGGGGTCCGCAGTACTTC,CASSESNQRGPQYF